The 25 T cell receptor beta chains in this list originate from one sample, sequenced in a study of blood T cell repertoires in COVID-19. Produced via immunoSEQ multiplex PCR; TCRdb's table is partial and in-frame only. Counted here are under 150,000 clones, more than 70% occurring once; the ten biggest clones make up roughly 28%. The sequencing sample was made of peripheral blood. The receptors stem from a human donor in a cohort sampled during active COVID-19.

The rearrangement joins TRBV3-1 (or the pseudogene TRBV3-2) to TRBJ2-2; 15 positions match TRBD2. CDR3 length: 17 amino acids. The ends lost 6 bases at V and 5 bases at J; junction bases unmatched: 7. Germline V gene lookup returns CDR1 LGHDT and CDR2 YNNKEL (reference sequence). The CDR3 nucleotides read TGTGCCAGCAGTAGGACTAGCGGGGGGGCCGTAACCGGGGAGCTGTTTTTT. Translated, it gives CASSRTSGGAVTGELFF.

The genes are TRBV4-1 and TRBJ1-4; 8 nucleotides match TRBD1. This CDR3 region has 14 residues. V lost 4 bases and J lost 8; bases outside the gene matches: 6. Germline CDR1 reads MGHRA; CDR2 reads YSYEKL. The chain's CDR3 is CASSLQGGKEKLFF. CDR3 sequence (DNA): TGCGCCAGCAGCCTACAGGGGGGAAAGGAAAAACTGTTTTTT.

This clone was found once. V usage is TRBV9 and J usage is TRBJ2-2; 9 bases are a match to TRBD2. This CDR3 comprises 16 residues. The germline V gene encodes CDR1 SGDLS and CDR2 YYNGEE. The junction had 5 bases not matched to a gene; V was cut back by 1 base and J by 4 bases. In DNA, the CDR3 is TGTGCCAGCAGCGTAACCGGCGGGGGGGGCACCGGGGAGCTGTTTTTT. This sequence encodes CASSVTGGGGTGELFF.

The CDR3 here is CASNRDFANSPLHF. The CDR3 bases are TGTGCCAGCAATCGGGACTTTGCTAATTCACCCCTCCACTTT. The chain links TRBV6-5 to TRBJ1-6; a possible D gene is TRBD1 (5 bases). From germline, CDR1 is MNHEY and CDR2 SVGAGI. With 7 bases removed from V and 6 bases from J, the gap between germline ends came to 13 bases. The CDR3 totals 14 residues.

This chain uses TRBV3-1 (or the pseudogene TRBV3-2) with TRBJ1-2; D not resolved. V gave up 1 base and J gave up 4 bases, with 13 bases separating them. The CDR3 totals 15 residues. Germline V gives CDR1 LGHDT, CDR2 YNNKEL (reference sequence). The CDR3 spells CASSQVPDGAYGYTF. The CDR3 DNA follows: TGTGCCAGCAGCCAAGTTCCCGACGGAGCCTATGGCTACACCTTC.

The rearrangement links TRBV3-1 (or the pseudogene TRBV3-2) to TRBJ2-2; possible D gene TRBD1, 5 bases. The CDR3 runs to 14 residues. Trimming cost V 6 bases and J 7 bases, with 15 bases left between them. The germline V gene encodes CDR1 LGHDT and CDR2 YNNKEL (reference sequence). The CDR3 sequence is CASRWQGFRGELFF. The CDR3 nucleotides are TGTGCCAGCAGATGGCAGGGATTTCGCGGGGAGCTGTTTTTT.

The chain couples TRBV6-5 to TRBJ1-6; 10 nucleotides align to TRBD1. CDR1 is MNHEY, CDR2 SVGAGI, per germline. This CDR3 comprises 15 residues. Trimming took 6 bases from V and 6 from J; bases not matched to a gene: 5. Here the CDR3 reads CASSRGQGGNSPLHF. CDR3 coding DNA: TGTGCCAGCAGCCGCGGACAGGGGGGTAATTCACCCCTCCACTTT.

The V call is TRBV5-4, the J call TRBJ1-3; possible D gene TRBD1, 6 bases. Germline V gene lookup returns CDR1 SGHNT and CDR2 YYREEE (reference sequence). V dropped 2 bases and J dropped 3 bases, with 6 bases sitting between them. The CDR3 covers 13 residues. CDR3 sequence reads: CASSFRGGNTIYF. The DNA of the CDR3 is TGTGCCAGCAGCTTCAGGGGTGGAAACACCATATATTTT.

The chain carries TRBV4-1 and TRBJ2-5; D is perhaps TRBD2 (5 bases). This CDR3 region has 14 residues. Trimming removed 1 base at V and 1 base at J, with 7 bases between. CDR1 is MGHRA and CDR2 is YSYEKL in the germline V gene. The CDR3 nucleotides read TGCGCCAGCAGCCAAGTGAGCGGCCAAGAGACCCAGTACTTC. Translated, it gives CASSQVSGQETQYF.

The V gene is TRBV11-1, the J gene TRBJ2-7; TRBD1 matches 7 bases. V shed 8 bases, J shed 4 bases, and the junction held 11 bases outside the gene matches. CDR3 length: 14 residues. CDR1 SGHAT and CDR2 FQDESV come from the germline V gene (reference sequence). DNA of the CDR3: TGTGCCAGCCCCTTAGGGACAGACTTGTACGAGCAGTACTTC. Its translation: CASPLGTDLYEQYF.

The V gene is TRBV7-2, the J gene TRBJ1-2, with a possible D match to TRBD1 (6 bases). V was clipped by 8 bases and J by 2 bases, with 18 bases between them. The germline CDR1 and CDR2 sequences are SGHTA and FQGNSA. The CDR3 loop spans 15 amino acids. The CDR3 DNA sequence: TGTGCCAGCGCTCCCAGGCCAGGGGAAAACTATGGCTACACCTTC. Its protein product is CASAPRPGENYGYTF.

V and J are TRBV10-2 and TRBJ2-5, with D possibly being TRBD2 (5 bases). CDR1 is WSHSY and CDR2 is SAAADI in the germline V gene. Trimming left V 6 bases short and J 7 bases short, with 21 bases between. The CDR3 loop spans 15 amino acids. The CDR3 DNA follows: TGCGCCAGCAGACGTAGAGCGGACCTAAGAGTGACCCAGTACTTC. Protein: CASRRRADLRVTQYF.

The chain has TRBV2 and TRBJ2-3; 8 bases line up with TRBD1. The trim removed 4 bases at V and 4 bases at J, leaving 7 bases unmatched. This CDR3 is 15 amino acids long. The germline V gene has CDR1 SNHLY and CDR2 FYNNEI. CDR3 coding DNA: TGTGCCAGCAGTGTAGACAGGGGAGGTGCAGATACGCAGTATTTT. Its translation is CASSVDRGGADTQYF.

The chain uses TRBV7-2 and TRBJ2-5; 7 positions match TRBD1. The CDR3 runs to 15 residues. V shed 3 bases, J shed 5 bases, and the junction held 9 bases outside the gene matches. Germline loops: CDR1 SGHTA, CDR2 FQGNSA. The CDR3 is CASSFHRGTGETQYF. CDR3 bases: TGTGCCAGCAGCTTCCACAGGGGTACGGGGGAGACCCAGTACTTC. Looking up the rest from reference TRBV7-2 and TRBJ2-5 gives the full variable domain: GAGVSQSPSNKVTEKGKDVELRCDPISGHTALYWYRQSLGQGLEFLIYFQGNSAPDKSGLPSDRFSAERTGGSVSTLTIQRTQQEDSAVYLCASSFHRGTGETQYFGPGTRLLVL.

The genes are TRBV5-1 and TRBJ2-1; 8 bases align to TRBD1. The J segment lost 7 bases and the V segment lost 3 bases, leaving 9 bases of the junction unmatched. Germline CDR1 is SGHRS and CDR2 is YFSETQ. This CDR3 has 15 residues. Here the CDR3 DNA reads TGCGCCAGCAGCTCCACCTGGACAGGGTATAATGAGCAGTTCTTC. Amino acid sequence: CASSSTWTGYNEQFF.

DNA for the CDR3: TGTGCCAGCAGTTCGACCGGGACAGGGGACTACGAGCAGTACTTC. Its protein product is CASSSTGTGDYEQYF. This chain uses TRBV27 with TRBJ2-7, with 10 bases fitting TRBD1. After removal of 4 bases from V and 3 bases from J, the junction contained 6 bases not matched to a gene. This CDR3 has 15 amino acids. CDR1 MNHEY and CDR2 SMNVEV come from the germline V gene (reference sequence).

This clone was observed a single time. CDR3 in amino acids: CASSGQPGQVRNTEAFF. In DNA, the CDR3 is TGCGCCAGCAGCGGACAGCCGGGACAGGTGCGGAACACTGAAGCTTTCTTT. This chain joins TRBV5-1 and TRBJ1-1, with 8 positions matching TRBD1. CDR3 length: 17 amino acids. Germline-derived CDR1 and CDR2 are SGHRS and YFSETQ. V shed 4 bases, J shed 1 base, and the junction held 12 bases outside the gene matches.

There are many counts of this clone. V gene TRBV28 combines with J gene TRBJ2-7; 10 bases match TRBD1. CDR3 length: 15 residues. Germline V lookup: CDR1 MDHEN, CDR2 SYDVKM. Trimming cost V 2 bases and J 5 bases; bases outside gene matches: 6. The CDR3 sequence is CASSLATGGRNEQYF. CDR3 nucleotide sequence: TGTGCCAGCAGTTTAGCGACAGGGGGCAGGAACGAGCAGTACTTC.

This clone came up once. CDR3 coding DNA: TGTGCCAGCAGCTTAGCGAGGGATGGCTACACCTTC. As protein: CASSLARDGYTF. The chain combines TRBV7-2 with TRBJ1-2; D ambiguous. V was shortened by 0 bases and J by 6 bases, with 5 bases between the two germline ends. The germline V gene has CDR1 SGHTA and CDR2 FQGNSA. The CDR3 contains 12 residues.

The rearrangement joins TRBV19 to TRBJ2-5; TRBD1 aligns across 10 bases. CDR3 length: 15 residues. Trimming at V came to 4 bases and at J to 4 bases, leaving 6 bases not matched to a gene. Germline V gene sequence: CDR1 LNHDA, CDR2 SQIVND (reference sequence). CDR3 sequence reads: CASSTGTGVRETQYF. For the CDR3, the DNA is TGTGCCAGTAGTACTGGGACAGGGGTTCGAGAGACCCAGTACTTC.

For the CDR3, the DNA is TGTGCCAGCAGTGACAGTTGGGACAGGGGAGGAGATCAGCCCCAGCATTTT. It translates to CASSDSWDRGGDQPQHF. The chain links TRBV6-4 to TRBJ1-5, with 10 bases that match TRBD1. Germline trimming cut 2 bases from V and 5 bases from J; bases unmatched to any gene: 9. This CDR3 is built from 17 residues. The germline V gene has CDR1 MRHNA and CDR2 SNTAGT.

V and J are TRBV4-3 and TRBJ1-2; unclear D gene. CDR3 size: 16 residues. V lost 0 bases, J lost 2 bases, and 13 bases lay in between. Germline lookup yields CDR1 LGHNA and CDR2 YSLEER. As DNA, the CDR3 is TGCGCCAGCAGCCAAGATCCCCTCCGACTCAACTATGGCTACACCTTC. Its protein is CASSQDPLRLNYGYTF.

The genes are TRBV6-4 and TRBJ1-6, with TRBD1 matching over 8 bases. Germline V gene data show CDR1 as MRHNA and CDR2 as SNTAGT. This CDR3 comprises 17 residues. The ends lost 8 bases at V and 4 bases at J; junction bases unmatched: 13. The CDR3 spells CASPTCNRGEYNSPLHF. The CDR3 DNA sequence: TGTGCCAGCCCAACTTGTAACAGGGGGGAATATAATTCACCCCTCCACTTT.

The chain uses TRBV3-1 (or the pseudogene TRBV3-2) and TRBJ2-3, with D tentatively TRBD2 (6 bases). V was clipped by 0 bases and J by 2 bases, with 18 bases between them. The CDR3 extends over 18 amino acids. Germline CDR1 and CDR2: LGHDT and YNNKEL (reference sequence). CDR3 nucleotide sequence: TGTGCCAGCAGCCAAGAAGTGGGGTCATGGGGGGACACAGATACGCAGTATTTT. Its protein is CASSQEVGSWGDTDTQYF.

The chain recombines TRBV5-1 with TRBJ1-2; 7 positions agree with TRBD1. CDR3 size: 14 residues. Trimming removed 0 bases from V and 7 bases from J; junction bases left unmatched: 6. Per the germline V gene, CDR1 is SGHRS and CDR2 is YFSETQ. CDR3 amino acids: CASSLEGGDFGYTF. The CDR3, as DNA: TGCGCCAGCAGCTTGGAAGGGGGCGATTTTGGCTACACCTTC.